The 7 T cell receptor beta chains listed next were all sequenced from one sample in a study of patients and donors after allogeneic stem cell transplantation (dated by TCRdb to the early 2020s). Library creation used RT-PCR. Sequenced on a NextSeq 550. TCRdb reran the public reads through fastp at Q25 and MiXCR, keeping productive beta chains. Every distinct CDR3 protein forms one entry, paired with its most common genes and DNA. This sample holds approximately 430,000 distinct CDR3 sequences; about a sixth were observed only once. The ten largest clones take up less than 8.5% of the sample. Material for sequencing was blood, either unsorted or a sorted T cell fraction (not recorded which). These TCRs come from a human donor who was either an allogeneic HSCT recipient or a stem cell or donor lymphocyte infusion donor (not recorded which). It is not recorded whose cells these are; they may come from a transplant donor.

The rearrangement uses TRBV2 and TRBJ1-1; the D is unclear. Germline V gives CDR1 SNHLY, CDR2 FYNNEI. The CDR3 totals 13 residues. Trimming stripped 6 bases from V and 4 bases from J, with 12 bases between. The CDR3 DNA follows: TGTGCCAGCAGGCAGCCGTGGGGCACTGAAGCTTTCTTT. Protein product: CASRQPWGTEAFF.

The chain couples TRBV7-8 to TRBJ1-1, with unresolved D. The CDR3 covers 16 residues. Germline assignment: CDR1 SGHVS and CDR2 FQNEAQ. V lost 3 bases, J lost 4 bases, and 18 bases lay in between. CDR3 in DNA: TGTGCCAGCAGCTTTCACCGTGGGCAGTTGGCCACTGAAGCTTTCTTT. This codes for CASSFHRGQLATEAFF.

The chain combines TRBV6-5 with TRBJ1-6; unclear D gene. There are 14 residues in the CDR3. Germline CDR1 and CDR2: MNHEY and SVGAGI. Trimming removed 2 bases from V and 7 bases from J, with 9 bases in between. CDR3 coding DNA: TGTGCCAGCAGTTACAAGGTCTACAATTCACCCCTCCACTTT. Its translation: CASSYKVYNSPLHF.

This clonotype has just a few counts. The J gene is TRBJ1-6, the V gene TRBV5-6, with D uncertain. Germline V lookup: CDR1 SGHDT, CDR2 YYEEEE. Trimming removed 4 bases from V and 5 bases from J, with 22 bases in between. The CDR3 length is 18 residues. The CDR3 nucleotides are TGTGCCAGCAGCCTGGGAGGGCGGGAGGTGGTGGATAATTCACCCCTCCACTTT. Translation gives CASSLGGREVVDNSPLHF.

This clonotype was counted between two and nine times. J is TRBJ2-3 and V is TRBV20-1, with 7 bases matching TRBD2. This CDR3 is 15 amino acids long. V lost 6 bases, J lost 0 bases, and 9 bases stayed unmatched. Germline CDR1 reads DFQATT; CDR2 reads SNEGSKA (reference sequence). CDR3 amino acids: CSAGPSGTSTDTQYF. CDR3 coding DNA: TGCAGTGCCGGGCCTAGCGGTACTAGCACAGATACGCAGTATTTT.

This clonotype came up a few times. V usage is TRBV5-1 and J usage is TRBJ2-1; 7 bases match TRBD2. Germline assignment: CDR1 SGHRS and CDR2 YFSETQ. The CDR3 has 16 residues. J gave up 3 bases and V 4 bases, and 10 bases lay outside the gene matches. The CDR3 region has the DNA TGCGCCAGCAGCGGGTACGAGCGGGGTGACTACAATGAGCAGTTCTTC. This encodes CASSGYERGDYNEQFF.

This clonotype was seen a handful of times. The rearrangement uses TRBV12-3 or TRBV12-4 and TRBJ2-5, with 13 positions matching TRBD2. The junction had 6 bases not matched to a gene; V was cut back by 6 bases and J by 5 bases. There are 15 residues in the CDR3. CDR3 in DNA: TGTGCCAGCAGCCAAACTAGCGGGGGGGTTGAGACCCAGTACTTC. It translates to CASSQTSGGVETQYF.